This TCR beta chain was obtained from a study of memory CD4+ T cells and cytomegalovirus serostatus (dated by TCRdb to about 2019). Describing the broader study: The cohort included about 33 healthy adults from Belgium, of whom 9 were CMV seropositive and 24 were CMV seronegative. To replicate a published TCR-based CMV serostatus classifier, the researchers sequenced the CD4+ memory TCRbeta repertoires of a Belgian cohort whose cytomegalovirus serostatus was known.

Broader findings and caveats from the paper: Only CD4+CD45RO+ memory cells were sequenced, in contrast to the original study, in which naive and memory CD4+ and CD8+ populations were covered. Of fewer than 200 previously reported CMV-associated TCRbeta sequences, some 67 appeared in the CD4+ memory repertoires, each in one to five individuals. On the Belgian cohort, the classifier built on the original framework reached a median bootstrapped AUC of roughly 0.94, with a 95% CI of 0.76-1.00. For predicting CMV serostatus, the median bootstrapped AUC was approximately 0.95 using the original framework and 0.9 to 0.92 using a US-trained random forest. The results were read as suggesting that the CMV-associated TCR signature is, for the most part, present in the CD4+ memory repertoire.

A FACSAria II was used to sort memory CD4+ T cells, defined as single viable CD3+CD4+CD8-CD45RO+ cells. CMV serostatus was determined with a Roche Elecsys assay detecting serum IgG against CMV pp150, pp28, p38 and p52. Following thawing, total CD4+ T cells were enriched through positive selection using CD4 magnetic microbeads. Samples originated from another study that specifically interrogated the CD4+ T cell memory repertoire. Peripheral blood mononuclear cells were isolated and cryopreserved following standard operating procedures; serum was stored at -80 °C. Staining used CD3-PerCP (BW264/56), CD4-APC (RPA-T4), CD45RO-PE (UCHT1) and CD8-Pacific Orange (3B5) antibodies, with Sytox blue excluding non-viable cells. The Quick-DNA Microprep Kit was used to extract genomic DNA from the sorted cells. Amplification of TCRbeta DNA was done with the immunoSEQ hsTCRbeta kit, following the protocol from the manufacturer. An Illumina MiSeq instrument was used to sequence the TCRbeta libraries. The study's processing was this. After out-of-frame sequences were removed, under 2.5 million distinct TCRbeta sequences remained, averaging about 66,813 per individual. Two values were used to score each individual: the count of around 150 previously reported CMV-associated TCRbeta sequences and the total count of productive distinct TCRbeta sequences. A beta-binomial model was reimplemented in Python, and random forests from scikit-learn, run with default parameters, were trained on data from the US cohort. Classifier performance on the Belgian cohort was reported as the median AUC with percentile confidence intervals calculated over 10,000 bootstrap iterations. The source is immuneACCESS, and TCRdb retained only in-frame sequences with V and J called. Part of the clones is not carried over; for the studies checked, unresolved V genes explain less than half of this, and the remainder is unexplained. The DNA gave D and trimming, while V, J and clone size come from that table. This sample lists 40,000 to 55,000 clones; over 60% were detected once. About 1.4% of the sample lies in the top ten.

On this clone: Its antigen is still unknown. No base quality information exists; no much larger clone differs at one position.

The CDR3, from cysteine to phenylalanine, totals 16 residues. The kept DNA is CDR3 alone, 48 bases in frame from the first base. V is clipped by 6 bases and J by 4 bases, and the sequence between their germline boundaries is 19 bases long. The germline V gene (reference sequence) specifies LNHDA as CDR1 and SQIVND as CDR2. The TCR originated in an adult in good health and CMV-seropositive. Here the chain combines TRBV19 and TRBJ1-5, with TRBD1 perhaps the D gene, on 6 matching bases. Sequencing used memory CD4+ T cells from blood. CDR3 protein: CASRRRGGDTNQPQHF. The DNA sequence follows: TGTGCCAGTAGGCGTCGGGGAGGGGACACGAATCAGCCCCAGCATTTT.